Shown below are 14 T cell receptor beta chains from a single sample sequenced in a study of blood T cell repertoires in COVID-19. Sequenced by immunoSEQ multiplex PCR; TCRdb stores in-frame clones only, minus some. The profile shows about 490,000 clones, approximately 83% of them singletons. Sequenced input: peripheral blood. These receptors were obtained from a human donor in a cohort sampled during active COVID-19.

About this clone: In this CDR3 the conserved last residue, phenylalanine or tryptophan, is missing, so a read error is likely. The DNA is omitted, as the CDR3 cannot be located on it reliably, and the CDR3 follows TCRdb's listing. The chain carries TRBV12-2 and TRBJ1-2. TRBV12-2 is a known pseudogene. The CDR3 length is 12 residues, termini included. The CDR3 here is CASRPAKREAIL.

V is TRBV7-2 and J is TRBJ2-3; D gene unclear. The germline V and J ends were trimmed by 1 base and 7 bases, with 6 bases remaining between them. CDR3 size: 12 residues. Per germline, CDR1 SGHTA and CDR2 FQGNSA. CDR3 DNA sequence: TGTGCCAGCAGCTTAGATGAGAATACGCAGTATTTT. Amino acid sequence: CASSLDENTQYF.

This chain links TRBV19 with TRBJ2-3; 12 positions agree with TRBD1. The germline CDR1 and CDR2 sequences are LNHDA and SQIVND (reference sequence). After removal of 5 bases from V and 5 bases from J, the junction contained 2 bases not matched to a gene. The CDR3 extends over 14 amino acids. The CDR3 loop is CASSRDRGLDTQYF. The CDR3, as DNA: TGTGCCAGTAGTCGGGACAGGGGGCTAGATACGCAGTATTTT.

J is TRBJ2-3 and V is TRBV5-1; 8 positions match TRBD2. J lost 2 bases, V lost 4 bases, and 6 bases had no gene match. CDR3 size: 15 residues. In germline, CDR1 is SGHRS, CDR2 YFSETQ. CDR3 region: CASSVLLADTDTQYF. The CDR3 region has the DNA TGCGCCAGCAGCGTATTACTAGCGGACACAGATACGCAGTATTTT.

This clone was seen just once. The V call is TRBV28, the J call TRBJ2-6; tentatively, D is TRBD1 (6 bases). V was clipped by 2 bases and J by 4 bases, with 9 bases between them. Germline V gene data show CDR1 as MDHEN and CDR2 as SYDVKM. This CDR3 has 15 residues. The CDR3 protein is CASSLQGRGANVLTF. The CDR3 DNA reads as TGTGCCAGCAGTTTACAGGGGAGAGGGGCCAACGTCCTGACTTTC.

This clone occurred a few times. The rearrangement links TRBV6-5 to TRBJ2-1; possibly TRBD2 for D (6 bases). This CDR3 is 16 amino acids long. Trimming took off 2 bases at V and 7 bases at J, with 18 bases between the two ends. From germline, CDR1 is MNHEY and CDR2 SVGAGI. This CDR3 is CASSYATSFPGNEQFF. Written as DNA, the CDR3 is TGTGCCAGCAGTTACGCGACTAGTTTCCCCGGTAATGAGCAGTTCTTC.

The count of this clone is one. The CDR3 DNA sequence: TGTGCCAGCAGTTCGGACAGTTCAACTAACACCATATATTTT. It translates to CASSSDSSTNTIYF. This sequence joins TRBV7-8 and TRBJ1-3; a weak D match, TRBD1 (6 bases). CDR1 is SGHVS, CDR2 FQNEAQ, per germline. V lost 6 bases and J lost 7, with 16 bases in between. This CDR3 comprises 14 residues.

The chain joins TRBV27 to TRBJ2-7, with TRBD1 identical over 7 bases. Unmatched junction bases numbered 6, after V lost 5 bases and J lost 2 bases. The CDR3 is made up of 14 amino acids. CDR1 and CDR2 from the germline V gene are MNHEY and SMNVEV (reference sequence). The CDR3 is CASSPSTGPYEQYF. The CDR3, as DNA: TGTGCCAGCAGTCCCTCGACAGGGCCCTACGAGCAGTACTTC.

The chain is built from TRBV18 and TRBJ2-5; tentatively, D is TRBD1 (6 bases). Germline lookup yields CDR1 KGHSH and CDR2 LQKENI. The CDR3 sequence is 14 residues long. V was clipped by 3 bases and J by 4 bases, with 12 bases between them. CDR3 amino acids: CASSPPTGPETQYF. In DNA, the CDR3 is TGTGCCAGCTCACCGCCGACAGGCCCAGAGACCCAGTACTTC. Based on the CDR3 plus reference TRBV18 and TRBJ2-5, the full variable domain is NAGVMQNPRHLVRRRGQEARLRCSPMKGHSHVYWYRQLPEEGLKFMVYLQKENIIDESGMPKERFSAEFPKEGPSILRIQQVVRGDSAAYFCASSPPTGPETQYFGPGTRLLVL.

This chain links TRBV11-3 with TRBJ2-1; 7 bases are shared with TRBD2. Germline V gives CDR1 SGHNT, CDR2 YENEEA. J was trimmed by 1 base and V by 0 bases; bases with no gene match: 0. The CDR3 spans 15 residues. The CDR3 nucleotides are TGTGCCAGCAGCTTAGAGGGAGGGTCCTACAATGAGCAGTTCTTC. Translated, it gives CASSLEGGSYNEQFF.

V and J are TRBV29-1 and TRBJ1-1, with TRBD1 as a possible D gene (6 bases). This CDR3 spans 14 amino acids. The germline V gene encodes CDR1 SQVTM and CDR2 ANQGSEA. V was pared by 7 bases and J by 0 bases, with 15 bases between. The CDR3: CSGGPGGLNTEAFF. DNA of the CDR3: TGCAGCGGGGGGCCCGGAGGTTTGAACACTGAAGCTTTCTTT.

The chain recombines TRBV4-1 with TRBJ2-7, with TRBD1 as a possible D gene (5 bases). V gave up 1 base and J gave up 5 bases, with 9 bases separating them. Germline CDR1 is MGHRA and CDR2 is YSYEKL. The CDR3 is 13 residues long. The CDR3 DNA sequence: TGCGCCAGCAGCCAAGTAGGGGTTCACGAGCAGTACTTC. Protein product: CASSQVGVHEQYF.

The chain combines TRBV18 with TRBJ2-1, with TRBD1 as a possible D gene (6 bases). Germline V gene lookup returns CDR1 KGHSH and CDR2 LQKENI. Deletions cut 4 bases from V and 5 bases from J, with 12 bases between. This CDR3 region has 14 residues. The CDR3 spells CASSLRGNNNEQFF. The CDR3 DNA follows: TGTGCCAGCTCACTCAGGGGAAATAACAATGAGCAGTTCTTC.

The sample holds a few counts of this clone. The chain couples TRBV28 to TRBJ2-1, with 11 bases fitting TRBD2. V lost 5 bases to trimming and J lost 9 bases; unmatched junction nucleotides: 9. In germline, CDR1 is MDHEN, CDR2 SYDVKM. CDR3 size: 15 residues. CDR3 amino acids: CASSVLAGVLGEQFF. For the CDR3, the DNA is TGTGCCAGCAGTGTACTAGCGGGAGTCCTGGGTGAGCAGTTCTTC.